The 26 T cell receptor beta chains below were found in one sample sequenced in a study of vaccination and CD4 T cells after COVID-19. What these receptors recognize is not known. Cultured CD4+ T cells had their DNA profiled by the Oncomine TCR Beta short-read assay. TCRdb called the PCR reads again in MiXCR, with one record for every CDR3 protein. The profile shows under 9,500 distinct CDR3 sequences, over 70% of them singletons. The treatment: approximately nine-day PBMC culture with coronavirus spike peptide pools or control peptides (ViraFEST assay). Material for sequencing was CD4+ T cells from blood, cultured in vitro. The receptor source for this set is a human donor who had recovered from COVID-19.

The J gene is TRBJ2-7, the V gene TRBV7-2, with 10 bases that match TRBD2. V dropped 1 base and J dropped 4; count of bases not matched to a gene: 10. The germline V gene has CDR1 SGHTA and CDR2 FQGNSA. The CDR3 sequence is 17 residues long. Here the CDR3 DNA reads TGTGCCAGCAGCTTAGTTAGGGGAGTTAGCGGGGGGTACGAGCAGTACTTC. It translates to CASSLVRGVSGGYEQYF.

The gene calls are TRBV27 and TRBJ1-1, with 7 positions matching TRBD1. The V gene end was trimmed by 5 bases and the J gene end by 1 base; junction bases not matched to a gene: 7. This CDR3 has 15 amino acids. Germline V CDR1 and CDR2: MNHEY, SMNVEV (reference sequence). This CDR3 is CASSRYRGENTEAFF. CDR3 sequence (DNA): TGTGCCAGCAGTAGATACAGGGGAGAGAACACTGAAGCTTTCTTT.

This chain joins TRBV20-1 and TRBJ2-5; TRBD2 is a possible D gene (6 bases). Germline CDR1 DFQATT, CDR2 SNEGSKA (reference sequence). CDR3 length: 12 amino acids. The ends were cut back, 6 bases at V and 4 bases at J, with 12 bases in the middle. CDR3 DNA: TGCAGTGCGGGGGGACTGGGAGAGACCCAGTACTTC. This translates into CSAGGLGETQYF.

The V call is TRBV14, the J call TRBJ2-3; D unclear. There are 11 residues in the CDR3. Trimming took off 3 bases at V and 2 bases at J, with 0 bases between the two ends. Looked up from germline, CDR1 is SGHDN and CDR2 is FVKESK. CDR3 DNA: TGTGCCAGCAGCCACACAGATACGCAGTATTTT. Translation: CASSHTDTQYF.

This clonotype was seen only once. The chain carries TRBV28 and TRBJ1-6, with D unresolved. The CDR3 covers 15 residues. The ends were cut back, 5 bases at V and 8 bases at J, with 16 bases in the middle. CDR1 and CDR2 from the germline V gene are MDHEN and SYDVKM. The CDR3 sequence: CASSHATELDSPLHF. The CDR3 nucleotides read TGTGCCAGCAGTCACGCTACTGAGTTGGATTCACCCCTCCACTTT.

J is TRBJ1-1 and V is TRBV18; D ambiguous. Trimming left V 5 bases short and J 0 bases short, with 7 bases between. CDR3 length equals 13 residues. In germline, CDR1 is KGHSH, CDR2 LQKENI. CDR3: CASSSGLNTEAFF. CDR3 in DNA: TGTGCCAGCTCATCAGGACTGAACACTGAAGCTTTCTTT.

The CDR3 spells CASNDHFGDTQYF. The DNA of the CDR3 is TGTGCCAGCAATGACCACTTCGGGGATACGCAGTATTTT. The J gene is TRBJ2-3, the V gene TRBV25-1; D gene uncertain. There are 13 residues in the CDR3. Deletions cut 7 bases from V and 6 bases from J, with 14 bases between. From germline, CDR1 is MGHDK and CDR2 SYGVNS.

Here the CDR3 DNA reads TGTGCCAGCAGTTCCGGACAGTACACTGAAGCTTTCTTT. Encoded protein: CASSSGQYTEAFF. This chain connects TRBV28 to TRBJ1-1; a weak D match, TRBD1 (6 bases). The CDR3 is 13 amino acids. In germline, CDR1 is MDHEN, CDR2 SYDVKM. V was pared by 4 bases and J by 3 bases, with 9 bases between.

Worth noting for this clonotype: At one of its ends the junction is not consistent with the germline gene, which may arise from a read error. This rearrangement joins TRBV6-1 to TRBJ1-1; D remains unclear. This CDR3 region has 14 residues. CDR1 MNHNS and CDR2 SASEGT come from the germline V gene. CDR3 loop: CASRKDGEDTEAFF. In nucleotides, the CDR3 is TGCGCCAGCAGAAAAGACGGGGAGGACACTGAAGCTTTCTTT.

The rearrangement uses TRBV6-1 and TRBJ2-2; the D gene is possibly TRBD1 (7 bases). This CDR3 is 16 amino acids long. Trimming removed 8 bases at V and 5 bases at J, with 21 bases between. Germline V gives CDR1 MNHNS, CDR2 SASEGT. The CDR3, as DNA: TGTGCCAGCTCACAGGGGATTACTAGCTCGACCGGGGAGCTGTTTTTT. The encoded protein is CASSQGITSSTGELFF.

As DNA, the CDR3 is TGTGCCAGCAGCTTATACAGGGACACTGAAGCTTTCTTT. The encoded protein is CASSLYRDTEAFF. The genes are TRBV7-3 and TRBJ1-1, with a tentative D call TRBD1 (6 bases). The germline V and J ends were trimmed by 2 bases and 3 bases, with 7 bases remaining between them. The CDR3 sequence is 13 residues long. Per germline, CDR1 SGHTA and CDR2 FQGTGA.

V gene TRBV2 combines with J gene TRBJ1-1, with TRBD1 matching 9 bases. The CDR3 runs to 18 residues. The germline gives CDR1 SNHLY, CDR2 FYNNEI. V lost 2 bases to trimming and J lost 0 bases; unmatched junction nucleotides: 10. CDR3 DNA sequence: TGTGCCAGCAGTGAACTACGACAGGGGGTTTTCGTGAACACTGAAGCTTTCTTT. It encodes CASSELRQGVFVNTEAFF.

This CDR3 reads CASSEQLLETQYF. In nucleotides, the CDR3 is TGTGCCAGCAGTGAACAGTTGTTGGAGACCCAGTACTTC. The chain uses TRBV6-1 and TRBJ2-5; no firm D call. This CDR3 spans 13 amino acids. The germline V gene encodes CDR1 MNHNS and CDR2 SASEGT. V was shortened by 2 bases and J by 5 bases, with 9 bases between the two germline ends.

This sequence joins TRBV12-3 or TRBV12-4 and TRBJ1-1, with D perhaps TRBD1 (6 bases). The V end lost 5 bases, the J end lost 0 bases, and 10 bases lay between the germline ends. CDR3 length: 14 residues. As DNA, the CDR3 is TGTGCCAGCAGTCCAGGGACACTGAACACTGAAGCTTTCTTT. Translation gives CASSPGTLNTEAFF.

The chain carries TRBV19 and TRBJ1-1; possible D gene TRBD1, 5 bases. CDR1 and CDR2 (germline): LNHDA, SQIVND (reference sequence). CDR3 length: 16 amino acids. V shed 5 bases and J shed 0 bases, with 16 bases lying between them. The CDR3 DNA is TGTGCCAGTAGTGTGGGGGATGGGAACATGAACACTGAAGCTTTCTTT. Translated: CASSVGDGNMNTEAFF.

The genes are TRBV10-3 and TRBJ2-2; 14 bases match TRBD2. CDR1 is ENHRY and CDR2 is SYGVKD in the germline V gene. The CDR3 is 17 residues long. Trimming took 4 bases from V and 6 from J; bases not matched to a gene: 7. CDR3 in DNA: TGTGCCATCAGTGGGGGCCGACTAGCGGGAGGGCCCGGGGAGCTGTTTTTT. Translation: CAISGGRLAGGPGELFF.

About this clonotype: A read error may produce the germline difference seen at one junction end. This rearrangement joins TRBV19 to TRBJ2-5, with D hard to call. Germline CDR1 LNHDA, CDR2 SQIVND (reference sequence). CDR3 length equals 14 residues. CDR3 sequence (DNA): TGTGCCAGTAGTATTTCGAACGGTCAAGAGACCCAGTGCTTC. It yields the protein CASSISNGQETQCF.

The CDR3 reads CASSEQGWYQETQYF. The CDR3 DNA is TGTGCCAGCAGTGAACAGGGGTGGTACCAAGAGACCCAGTACTTC. This chain uses TRBV6-1 with TRBJ2-5, with a tentative D call TRBD1 (6 bases). With 2 bases removed from V and 0 bases from J, the gap between germline ends came to 10 bases. Germline V gene data show CDR1 as MNHNS and CDR2 as SASEGT. This CDR3 spans 15 amino acids.

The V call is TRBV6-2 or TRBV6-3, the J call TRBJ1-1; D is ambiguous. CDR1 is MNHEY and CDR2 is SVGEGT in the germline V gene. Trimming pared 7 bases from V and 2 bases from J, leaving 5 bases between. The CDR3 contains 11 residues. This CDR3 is CASKENTEAFF. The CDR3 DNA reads TGTGCCAGCAAGGAAAACACTGAAGCTTTCTTT.

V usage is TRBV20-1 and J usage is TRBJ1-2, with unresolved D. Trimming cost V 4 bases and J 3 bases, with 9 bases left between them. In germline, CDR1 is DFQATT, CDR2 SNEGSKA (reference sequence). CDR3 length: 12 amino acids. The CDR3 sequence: CSATGEDYGYTF. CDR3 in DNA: TGCAGTGCTACCGGGGAGGACTATGGCTACACCTTC.

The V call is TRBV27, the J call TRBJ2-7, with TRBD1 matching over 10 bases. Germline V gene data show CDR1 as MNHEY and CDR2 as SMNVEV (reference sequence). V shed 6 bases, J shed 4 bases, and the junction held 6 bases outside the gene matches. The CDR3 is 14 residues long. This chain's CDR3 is CASSRDRGKYEQYF. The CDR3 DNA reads TGTGCCAGCAGCCGGGACAGGGGCAAATACGAGCAGTACTTC.

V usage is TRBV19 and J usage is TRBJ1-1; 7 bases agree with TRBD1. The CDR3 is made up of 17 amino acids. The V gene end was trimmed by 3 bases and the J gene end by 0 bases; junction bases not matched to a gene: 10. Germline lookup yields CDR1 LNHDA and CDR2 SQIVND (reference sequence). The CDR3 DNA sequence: TGTGCCAGTAGTATTGGCCGGTCAACAGGGGTGAACACTGAAGCTTTCTTT. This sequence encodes CASSIGRSTGVNTEAFF.

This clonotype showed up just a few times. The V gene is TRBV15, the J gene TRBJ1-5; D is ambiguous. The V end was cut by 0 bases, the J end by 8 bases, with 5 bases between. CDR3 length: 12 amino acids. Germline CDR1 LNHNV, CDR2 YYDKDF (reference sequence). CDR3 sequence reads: CATSRDEEPQHF. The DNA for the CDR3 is TGTGCCACCAGCAGAGATGAGGAGCCCCAGCATTTT.

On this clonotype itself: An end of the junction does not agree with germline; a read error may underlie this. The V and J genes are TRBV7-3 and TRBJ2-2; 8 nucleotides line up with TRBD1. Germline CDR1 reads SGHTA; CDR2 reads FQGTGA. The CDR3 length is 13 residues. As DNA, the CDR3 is TGTGCCTCCACAGGGGGGATCACCGGGGAGCTGTGTTTT. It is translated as CASTGGITGELCF.

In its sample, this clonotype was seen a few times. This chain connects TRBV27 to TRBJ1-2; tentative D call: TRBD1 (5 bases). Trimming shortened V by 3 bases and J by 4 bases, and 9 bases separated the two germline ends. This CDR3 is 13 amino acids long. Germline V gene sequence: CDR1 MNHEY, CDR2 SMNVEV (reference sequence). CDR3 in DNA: TGTGCCAGCAGTTTGGGGCAGGGCTATGGCTACACCTTC. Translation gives CASSLGQGYGYTF.

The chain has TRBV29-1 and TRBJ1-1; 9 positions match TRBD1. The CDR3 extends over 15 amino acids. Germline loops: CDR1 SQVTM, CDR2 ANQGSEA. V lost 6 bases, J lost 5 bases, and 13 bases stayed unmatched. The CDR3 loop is CSVKYRGRLGTEAFF. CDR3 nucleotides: TGCAGCGTCAAATACAGGGGGCGATTGGGAACTGAAGCTTTCTTT.